Below are 20 T cell receptor beta chains sequenced from a single sample in a study of PD-1 blockade in classical Hodgkin lymphoma. The sample's time point: cycle 4 day 1 (C4D1), after six to seven weeks of nivolumab. Relapses following autologous stem cell transplantation were seen in all patients, with brentuximab vedotin exposure varying. Sequencing was performed with immunoSEQ multiplex PCR; in TCRdb, only in-frame clones are kept and a portion is missing. The sample records about 19,000 clones, 80% being singletons. This specimen was peripheral blood mononuclear cells (PBMCs), taken before the fourth cycle of nivolumab. These receptors all stem from a human donor with classical Hodgkin lymphoma.

The chain links TRBV28 to TRBJ2-7; TRBD2 agrees at 12 bases. This CDR3 spans 13 amino acids. V lost 5 bases, J lost 7 bases, and 3 bases stayed unmatched. Germline V CDR1 and CDR2: MDHEN, SYDVKM. The CDR3 reads CASSTGLAGEQYV. CDR3 sequence (DNA): TGTGCCAGCAGTACTGGACTAGCGGGGGAGCAGTACGTC.

CDR3 loop: CASSQEPPTSWSYNEQFF. CDR3 coding DNA: TGCGCCAGCAGCCAAGAACCCCCCACTAGTTGGTCCTACAATGAGCAGTTCTTC. This sequence joins TRBV4-1 and TRBJ2-1; D is perhaps TRBD2 (5 bases). Trimming stripped 0 bases from V and 1 base from J, with 16 bases between. CDR1 is MGHRA and CDR2 is YSYEKL in the germline V gene. The CDR3 extends over 18 amino acids.

V usage is TRBV10-3 and J usage is TRBJ1-2; D is possibly TRBD1 (5 bases). There are 16 residues in the CDR3. From germline, CDR1 is ENHRY and CDR2 SYGVKD. The germline V and J ends were trimmed by 10 bases and 0 bases, with 21 bases remaining between them. CDR3 loop: CATLGEGSQANYGYTF. In DNA, the CDR3 is TGTGCCACCCTGGGGGAGGGGAGCCAAGCTAACTATGGCTACACCTTC.

This chain connects TRBV7-2 to TRBJ2-3, with D uncertain. This CDR3 comprises 14 residues. V was shortened by 5 bases and J by 4 bases, with 13 bases between the two germline ends. Per germline, CDR1 SGHTA and CDR2 FQGNSA. The CDR3 coding sequence is TGTGCCAGCAGCGATCGGGCTGGTCCAGATACGCAGTATTTT. Protein sequence: CASSDRAGPDTQYF.

This chain connects TRBV25-1 to TRBJ2-7; TRBD2 agrees at 11 bases. The CDR3 consists of 14 residues. Germline CDR1 reads MGHDK; CDR2 reads SYGVNS. With 8 bases clipped from V and 3 bases from J, the junction kept 6 bases outside the gene matches. DNA of the CDR3: TGTGCCAGCGGTGGGACTAGCGGAGGCTACGAGCAGTACTTC. Encoded protein: CASGGTSGGYEQYF.

The CDR3, as DNA: TGTGCCAGCTCACCAACAGTTTCCTACGAGCAGTACTTC. Protein: CASSPTVSYEQYF. The chain carries TRBV18 and TRBJ2-7; D unresolved. This CDR3 has 13 residues. V was pared by 2 bases and J by 1 base, with 6 bases between. Germline values: CDR1 KGHSH, CDR2 LQKENI. The variable domain in full, with the rest retrieved from reference TRBV18 and TRBJ2-7, is NAGVMQNPRHLVRRRGQEARLRCSPMKGHSHVYWYRQLPEEGLKFMVYLQKENIIDESGMPKERFSAEFPKEGPSILRIQQVVRGDSAAYFCASSPTVSYEQYFGPGTRLTVT.

The V and J genes are TRBV27 and TRBJ1-2; D not resolved. Trimming cost V 6 bases and J 4 bases, with 15 bases left between them. CDR1 and CDR2 (germline): MNHEY, SMNVEV (reference sequence). The CDR3 has 14 residues. This CDR3 reads CASSLGPLRYGYTF. Written as DNA, the CDR3 is TGTGCCAGCAGCCTCGGACCCCTGCGCTATGGCTACACCTTC.

The V call is TRBV10-3, the J call TRBJ2-7; 8 bases fit TRBD2. Trimming cost V 10 bases and J 3 bases; bases outside gene matches: 11. Germline V gives CDR1 ENHRY, CDR2 SYGVKD. This CDR3 has 14 amino acids. Here the CDR3 reads CATFGTSVCYEQYV. For the CDR3, the DNA is TGTGCCACCTTTGGGACTAGTGTTTGCTACGAGCAGTACGTC.

The rearrangement uses TRBV18 and TRBJ1-1, with D perhaps matching TRBD1 (6 bases). Germline V gives CDR1 KGHSH, CDR2 LQKENI. The length of the CDR3 is 17 residues. V was pared by 2 bases and J by 4 bases, with 20 bases between. CDR3 in DNA: TGTGCCAGCTCACCATTCCCCCTTACAGGGAAAGGCACTGAAGCTTTCTTT. Translated, it gives CASSPFPLTGKGTEAFF.

This chain uses TRBV28 with TRBJ2-7; D is possibly TRBD1 or TRBD2 (5 bases each). The germline V gene has CDR1 MDHEN and CDR2 SYDVKM. This CDR3 is built from 12 residues. The V end lost 10 bases, the J end lost 4 bases, and 14 bases lay between the germline ends. The CDR3 coding sequence is TGTGCCACCCGGGACGGACTTTACGAGCAGTACGTC. It yields the protein CATRDGLYEQYV.

This clone showed up just once. The gene calls are TRBV6-5 and TRBJ2-7; unclear D gene. The CDR3 runs to 14 residues. The V gene's germline CDR1 is MNHEY and CDR2 SVGAGI. Deletions cut 5 bases from V and 1 base from J, with 12 bases between. The CDR3 bases are TGTGCCAGCAGTCCCAATTTCTTATCCTACGAGCAGTACTTC. Its protein product is CASSPNFLSYEQYF.

The V call is TRBV4-1, the J call TRBJ2-5; D is ambiguous. Germline CDR1 is MGHRA and CDR2 is YSYEKL. The CDR3 length is 16 residues. V lost 1 base and J lost 1, with 13 bases in between. The CDR3 DNA is TGCGCCAGCAGCCAAGGCCTGGGCGAGCTCCAAGAGACCCAGTACTTC. Translation gives CASSQGLGELQETQYF.

This clone was seen once. The CDR3 is CASSYTGGGSYTF. For the CDR3, the DNA is TGTGCCAGCAGTTACACGGGGGGCGGGAGCTACACCTTC. The chain combines TRBV7-6 with TRBJ1-2; tentative D call: TRBD1 (6 bases). Trimming stripped 6 bases from V and 9 bases from J, with 17 bases between. Germline assignment: CDR1 SGHVS and CDR2 FNYEAQ. The CDR3 has 13 residues.

The chain uses TRBV11-2 and TRBJ1-4; D remains ambiguous. Germline V gene lookup returns CDR1 SGHAT and CDR2 FQNNGV. The CDR3 consists of 15 residues. The V gene lost 8 bases and the J gene lost 4 bases, with 17 bases spanning the gap. The CDR3 nucleotides are TGTGCCAGCGGCCCTCGGGCTCTTCTTAATGAAAAACTGTTTTTT. Translation: CASGPRALLNEKLFF.

Only a few counts were recorded for this clone. The chain is built from TRBV25-1 and TRBJ2-7, with D hard to call. Trimming removed 3 bases at V and 0 bases at J, with 12 bases between. Germline CDR1 reads MGHDK; CDR2 reads SYGVNS. This CDR3 comprises 15 residues. The CDR3 is CASSDEKPSSYEQYF. CDR3 coding DNA: TGTGCCAGCAGTGATGAGAAACCAAGCTCCTACGAGCAGTACTTC.

The chain carries TRBV7-8 and TRBJ1-5; no firm D call. The CDR3 runs to 15 residues. Deletions cut 0 bases from V and 0 bases from J, with 6 bases between. Germline assignment: CDR1 SGHVS and CDR2 FQNEAQ. CDR3 amino acids: CASSLAGYSNQPQHF. CDR3 coding DNA: TGTGCCAGCAGCTTAGCTGGGTATAGCAATCAGCCCCAGCATTTT.

Remarks on this clone: Other DNA variants within this sample encode the same CDR3. The V gene is TRBV19, the J gene TRBJ1-5; D is unclear. This CDR3 region has 13 residues. With 6 bases removed from V and 0 bases from J, the gap between germline ends came to 6 bases. Germline V lookup: CDR1 LNHDA, CDR2 SQIVND (reference sequence). The CDR3 loop is CASSLNSNQPQHF. The CDR3 nucleotides read TGTGCCAGTAGCTTAAATAGCAATCAGCCCCAGCATTTT.

The gene calls are TRBV4-1 and TRBJ2-7; D is unresolved. CDR3 length: 13 residues. V gave up 6 bases and J gave up 3 bases, with 12 bases separating them. Per germline, CDR1 MGHRA and CDR2 YSYEKL. CDR3: CASRSTGDYEQYF. CDR3 nucleotide sequence: TGCGCCAGCAGGTCGACTGGGGACTACGAGCAGTACTTC.

This chain joins TRBV15 and TRBJ2-7; TRBD2 might be the D (7 bases). This CDR3 is 14 amino acids long. The germline V gene encodes CDR1 LNHNV and CDR2 YYDKDF (reference sequence). Trimming took off 0 bases at V and 3 bases at J, with 9 bases between the two ends. The CDR3, as DNA: TGTGCCACCAGCAGAGAAGCGGGACACTACGAGCAGTACTTC. It translates to CATSREAGHYEQYF.

The genes are TRBV18 and TRBJ1-1, with 7 bases matching TRBD1. CDR3 size: 15 residues. Trimming cost V 3 bases and J 4 bases; bases outside gene matches: 8. Germline V gene lookup returns CDR1 KGHSH and CDR2 LQKENI. The CDR3 sequence is CASSPRKRQGTEAFF. The CDR3 region has the DNA TGTGCCAGCTCACCGCGTAAGAGACAGGGCACTGAAGCTTTCTTT.